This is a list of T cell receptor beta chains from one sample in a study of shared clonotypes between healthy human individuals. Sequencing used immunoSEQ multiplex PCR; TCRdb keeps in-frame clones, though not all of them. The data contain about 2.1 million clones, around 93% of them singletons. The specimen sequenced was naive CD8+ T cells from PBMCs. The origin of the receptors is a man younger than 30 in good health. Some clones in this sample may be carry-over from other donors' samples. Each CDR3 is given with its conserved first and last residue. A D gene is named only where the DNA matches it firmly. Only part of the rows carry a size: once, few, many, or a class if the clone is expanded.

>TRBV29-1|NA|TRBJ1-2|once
CSVAGGAYGYTF
TGCAGCGTTGCCGGGGGCGCCTATGGCTACACCTTC
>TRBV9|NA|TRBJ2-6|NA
CASSEGVWGSGANVLTF
TGTGCCAGCAGCGAGGGGGTTTGGGGCTCTGGGGCCAACGTCCTGACTTTC
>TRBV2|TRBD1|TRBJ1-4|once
CASSPDRENEKLFF
TGTGCCAGCAGTCCGGACAGGGAGAATGAAAAACTGTTTTTT
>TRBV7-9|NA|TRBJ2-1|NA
CASSHTGGYYNEQFF
TGTGCCAGCAGCCACACGGGGGGCTACTACAATGAGCAGTTCTTC
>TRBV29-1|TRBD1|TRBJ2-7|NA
CSVEGWDRDSSYEQYF
TGCAGCGTTGAAGGTTGGGACAGGGATTCATCCTACGAGCAGTACTTC
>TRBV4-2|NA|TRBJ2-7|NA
CASSQDRGLTYEQYF
TGTGCCAGCAGCCAAGACAGGGGACTTACCTACGAGCAGTACTTC
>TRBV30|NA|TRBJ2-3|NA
CAWSAWSPGGGTDTQYF
TGTGCCTGGAGTGCATGGAGTCCTGGGGGAGGCACAGATACGCAGTATTTT
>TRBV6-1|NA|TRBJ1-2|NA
CASKLLDRTNYGYTF
TGTGCCAGCAAGCTGCTGGACAGAACTAACTATGGCTACACCTTC
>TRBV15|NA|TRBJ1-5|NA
CATSSSGIVQPQHF
TGTGCCACCAGCTCTAGCGGTATAGTTCAGCCCCAGCATTTT
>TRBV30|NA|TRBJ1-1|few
CAWGARAWITEAFF
TGTGCCTGGGGGGCCCGGGCGTGGATCACTGAAGCTTTCTTT
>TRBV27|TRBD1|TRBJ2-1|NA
CASSPLSGGEQFF
TGTGCCAGCAGTCCACTCTCAGGGGGTGAGCAGTTCTTC
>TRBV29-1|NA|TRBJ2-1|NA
CSVAGVASGNEQFF
TGCAGCGTTGCGGGGGTTGCCTCGGGGAATGAGCAGTTCTTC
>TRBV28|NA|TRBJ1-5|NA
CASSLWPKGTQPQHF
TGTGCCAGCAGTTTATGGCCCAAGGGAACTCAGCCCCAGCATTTT
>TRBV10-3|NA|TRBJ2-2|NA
CAIRDVGGTGELFF
TGTGCCATCAGGGACGTGGGGGGAACCGGGGAGCTGTTTTTT
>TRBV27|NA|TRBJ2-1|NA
CAIGRPYNEQFF
TGTGCCATCGGTCGGCCCTACAATGAGCAGTTCTTC
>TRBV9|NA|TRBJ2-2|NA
CASSVGAPGTGELFF
TGTGCCAGCAGCGTAGGCGCTCCCGGGACCGGGGAGCTGTTTTTT
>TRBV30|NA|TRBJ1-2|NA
CAWSGGDFYGYTF
TGTGCCTGGAGTGGGGGGGACTTCTACGGCTACACCTTC
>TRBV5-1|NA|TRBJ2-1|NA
CASSSLPAGSYNEQFF
TGCGCCAGCAGCTCCCTGCCGGCGGGAAGTTACAATGAGCAGTTCTTC
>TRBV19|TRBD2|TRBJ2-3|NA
CASALAGYTDTQYF
TGTGCCAGTGCCCTAGCGGGTTACACAGATACGCAGTATTTT
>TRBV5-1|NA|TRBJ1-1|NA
CASSLRSGTPEAFF
TGCGCCAGCAGCTTGAGGTCAGGGACCCCTGAAGCTTTCTTT
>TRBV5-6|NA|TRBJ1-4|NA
CASSLGGSGEKLFF
TGTGCCAGCAGCTTGGGGGGGTCCGGCGAAAAACTGTTTTTT
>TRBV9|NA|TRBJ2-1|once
CASSVGTVNEQFF
TGTGCCAGCAGCGTGGGGACTGTCAATGAGCAGTTCTTC
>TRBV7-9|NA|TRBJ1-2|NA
CASLGTFNYGYTF
TGTGCCAGCCTAGGGACCTTTAACTATGGCTACACCTTC
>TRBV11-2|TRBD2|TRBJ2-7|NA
CASSLGRGSYEQYF
TGTGCCAGCAGCTTGGGGAGGGGCTCCTACGAGCAGTACTTC
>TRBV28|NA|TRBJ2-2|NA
CASSPPSTTFLSGELFF
TGTGCCAGCAGTCCCCCCTCGACCACCTTTCTTAGCGGGGAGCTGTTTTTT
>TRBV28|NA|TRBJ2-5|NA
CASTTGVLQETQYF
TGTGCCAGCACAACCGGGGTCCTCCAAGAGACCCAGTACTTC
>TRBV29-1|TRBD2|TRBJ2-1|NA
CSVHPPSGSYNEQFF
TGCAGCGTTCACCCCCCTAGCGGGAGTTACAATGAGCAGTTCTTC
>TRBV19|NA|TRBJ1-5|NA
CASTSLGNQPQHF
TGTGCCAGTACCTCCTTGGGCAATCAGCCCCAGCATTTT
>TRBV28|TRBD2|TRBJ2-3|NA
CASSLGLAGRDTQYF
TGTGCCAGCAGTTTAGGGCTAGCGGGAAGGGACACGCAGTATTTT